Each of the 26 T cell receptor beta chains below was sequenced from the same sample in a study of blood T cell repertoires in COVID-19. Measured with immunoSEQ multiplex PCR; TCRdb has only the in-frame clones, and not every one. The sample consists of roughly 250,000 clones, about nine tenths of them appearing once. Input material: peripheral blood. The receptors were gathered from a person aged 18-29 years with COVID-19, enrolled during active disease.

The J gene is TRBJ2-7, the V gene TRBV5-1; D perhaps matches TRBD1 (6 bases). CDR1 SGHRS and CDR2 YFSETQ come from the germline V gene. The length of the CDR3 is 15 residues. V was cut by 2 bases and J by 4 bases, with 16 bases left in between. DNA for the CDR3: TGCGCCAGCAGCTTTCTGGGGGCGGGTCAGTACGAGCAGTACTTC. Encoded protein: CASSFLGAGQYEQYF.

This clone was observed many times. This rearrangement joins TRBV25-1 to TRBJ2-2; 7 bases map to TRBD2. Trimming at V came to 6 bases and at J to 0 bases, leaving 10 bases not matched to a gene. This CDR3 region has 17 residues. The V gene's germline CDR1 is MGHDK and CDR2 SYGVNS. CDR3 residues: CASRAGLTGSNTGELFF. The CDR3 DNA follows: TGTGCCAGCAGAGCGGGACTTACAGGCTCGAACACCGGGGAGCTGTTTTTT.

This clone was detected only once. V and J are TRBV11-2 and TRBJ2-7; 14 positions match TRBD2. Germline CDR1 SGHAT, CDR2 FQNNGV. The CDR3 length is 13 residues. J was trimmed by 9 bases and V by 4 bases; bases with no gene match: 2. As DNA, the CDR3 is TGTGCCAGCAGCTCGGGACTAGCGGGAGTGCAGTACTTC. Its protein is CASSSGLAGVQYF.

V is TRBV7-9 and J is TRBJ2-7; weak D call: TRBD2 (6 bases). Trimming pared 3 bases from V and 5 bases from J, leaving 20 bases between. This CDR3 region has 16 residues. CDR1 is SEHNR, CDR2 FQNEAQ, per germline (reference sequence). Here the CDR3 reads CASSFGREWFIDEQYF. The DNA of the CDR3 is TGTGCCAGCAGCTTCGGTCGGGAGTGGTTCATCGACGAGCAGTACTTC.

This chain uses TRBV5-1 with TRBJ2-7, with a weak D call TRBD2 (6 bases). Germline CDR1 reads SGHRS; CDR2 reads YFSETQ. Trimming left V 0 bases short and J 2 bases short, with 12 bases between. The CDR3 length is 15 residues. CDR3 sequence: CASSLGREVTYEQYF. In DNA, the CDR3 is TGCGCCAGCAGCTTGGGGCGGGAAGTCACCTACGAGCAGTACTTC.

A single count supports this clone. The CDR3 bases are TGCGCCAGCACGGGAGGACTAGCGACCCACGAGCAGTACTTC. It yields the protein CASTGGLATHEQYF. The J gene is TRBJ2-7, the V gene TRBV10-2; 9 bases are shared with TRBD2. This CDR3 has 14 amino acids. With V trimmed by 7 bases and J by 5 bases, 9 bases remained unmatched. The germline V gene has CDR1 WSHSY and CDR2 SAAADI.

V usage is TRBV5-1 and J usage is TRBJ2-7, with D unresolved. Germline V gene sequence: CDR1 SGHRS, CDR2 YFSETQ. The CDR3 totals 14 residues. The V end lost 0 bases, the J end lost 3 bases, and 10 bases lay between the germline ends. CDR3 coding DNA: TGCGCCAGCAGCTTGGGTTGGCGGAACTACGAGCAGTACTTC. Amino acid sequence: CASSLGWRNYEQYF.

This clone was recorded only once. V is TRBV6-2 or TRBV6-3 and J is TRBJ2-5; tentatively, D is TRBD2 (5 bases). Germline V CDR1 and CDR2: MNHEY, SVGEGT. The length of the CDR3 is 15 residues. Trimming left V 4 bases short and J 1 base short, with 13 bases between. CDR3 sequence: CASSSPRRVQETQYF. CDR3 coding DNA: TGTGCCAGCAGTTCTCCGCGGCGGGTCCAAGAGACCCAGTACTTC.

This clone was detected only once. V usage is TRBV6-6 and J usage is TRBJ2-7, with a weak D call TRBD1 (6 bases). The CDR3 runs 13 residues. Germline V gene sequence: CDR1 MNHNY, CDR2 SVGAGI (reference sequence). The germline V and J ends were trimmed by 4 bases and 3 bases, with 10 bases remaining between them. As DNA, the CDR3 is TGTGCCAGCAGTTTAGGACAGCTCTACGAGCAGTACTTC. Translated: CASSLGQLYEQYF.

The chain employs TRBV6-2 or TRBV6-3 and TRBJ1-1; 7 bases are a match to TRBD1. CDR1 and CDR2 from the germline V gene are MNHEY and SVGEGT. The length of the CDR3 is 18 residues. The V and J ends lost 2 bases and 1 base, in that order; junction bases with no gene match: 13. CDR3 loop: CASSYLAGRGDGNTEAFF. The CDR3 bases are TGTGCCAGCAGTTACCTGGCAGGCAGGGGGGATGGGAACACTGAAGCTTTCTTT.

The gene calls are TRBV5-6 and TRBJ2-2; 7 bases match TRBD2. CDR1 is SGHDT and CDR2 is YYEEEE in the germline V gene. V shed 0 bases, J shed 0 bases, and the junction held 2 bases outside the gene matches. This CDR3 is 16 amino acids long. CDR3: CASSLAAGANTGELFF. The CDR3 DNA reads as TGTGCCAGCAGCTTGGCGGCGGGAGCGAACACCGGGGAGCTGTTTTTT.

V is TRBV19 and J is TRBJ2-7; possible D gene TRBD2, 6 bases. The CDR3 extends over 16 amino acids. The V end was cut by 3 bases, the J end by 0 bases, with 15 bases between. The germline CDR1 and CDR2 sequences are LNHDA and SQIVND (reference sequence). CDR3 residues: CASSISGGLSSYEQYF. In nucleotides, the CDR3 is TGTGCCAGTAGTATTTCGGGCGGACTAAGCTCCTACGAGCAGTACTTC.

V is TRBV4-1 and J is TRBJ2-7, with 11 bases that match TRBD1. The CDR3 sequence is 14 residues long. Germline-derived CDR1 and CDR2 are MGHRA and YSYEKL. With 4 bases clipped from V and 9 bases from J, the junction kept 8 bases outside the gene matches. The CDR3 protein is CASSLGQGVEGQYF. The CDR3, as DNA: TGCGCCAGCAGCCTGGGACAGGGGGTTGAGGGGCAGTACTTC.

This rearrangement joins TRBV20-1 to TRBJ2-1; TRBD2 agrees at 7 bases. The V gene's germline CDR1 is DFQATT and CDR2 SNEGSKA (reference sequence). The CDR3 length is 16 residues. V shed 3 bases and J 0 bases; nucleotides not matched to a gene: 8. CDR3 protein: CSASPMAGDSYNEQFF. The CDR3, as DNA: TGCAGTGCTAGTCCCATGGCGGGAGACTCCTACAATGAGCAGTTCTTC.

This clone was found a few times. This rearrangement joins TRBV2 to TRBJ2-5; 9 bases line up with TRBD2. The CDR3 has 19 residues. V dropped 6 bases and J dropped 2; count of bases not matched to a gene: 19. Germline CDR1 SNHLY, CDR2 FYNNEI. The CDR3 nucleotides read TGTGCCAGCAGCGTCAGTCCCGGGACAGCGGGACTAGCTCAAGAGACCCAGTACTTC. Protein: CASSVSPGTAGLAQETQYF. The whole variable domain, filled in from reference TRBV2 and TRBJ2-5, reads EPEVTQTPSHQVTQMGQEVILRCVPISNHLYFYWYRQILGQKVEFLVSFYNNEISEKSEIFDDQFSVERPDGSNFTLKIRSTKLEDSAMYFCASSVSPGTAGLAQETQYFGPGTRLLVL.

This clone showed up just a few times. J is TRBJ1-1 and V is TRBV18; D not resolved. V lost 3 bases and J lost 3, with 8 bases in between. CDR3 size: 13 residues. From germline, CDR1 is KGHSH and CDR2 LQKENI. CDR3 DNA: TGTGCCAGCTCACCGAACTTGTACACTGAAGCTTTCTTT. It yields the protein CASSPNLYTEAFF.

As concerns this clone: The limits of the CDR3 on the DNA are not certain, so only TCRdb's listed CDR3 is given. This chain connects TRBV28 to TRBJ2-7; the table's D gene call, TRBD1, was not cross checked with the DNA. Germline V gives CDR1 MDHEN, CDR2 SYDVKM. With termini counted, the CDR3 has 15 amino acids. The CDR3: CASSSSTGSGYEQYF.

The chain couples TRBV21-1 to TRBJ2-1; the tabulated D call, TRBD2, remains unverified against the DNA. TRBV21-1 counts as a pseudogene. The CDR3 runs 18 residues. CDR3 in amino acids: CASSPARGGLDSYNEQFF. CDR3 bases: TGTGCCAGCAGCCCGGCCAGGGGGGGACTAGACTCGTACAATGAGCAGTTCTTC.

This clone was seen once. This chain connects TRBV2 to TRBJ2-7, with D possibly matching TRBD1 (6 bases). The germline V gene has CDR1 SNHLY and CDR2 FYNNEI. V was pared by 0 bases and J by 3 bases, with 12 bases between. This CDR3 region has 15 residues. CDR3 coding DNA: TGTGCCAGCAGTGAAGCCGGACAGACATTCTACGAGCAGTACTTC. Encoded protein: CASSEAGQTFYEQYF.

This clone has a single count. The CDR3 protein is CASNPSGSGADTQYF. The CDR3 DNA follows: TGTGCCAGCAACCCGAGCGGGAGCGGGGCAGATACGCAGTATTTT. The V gene is TRBV9, the J gene TRBJ2-3, with 8 bases that match TRBD2. Germline loops: CDR1 SGDLS, CDR2 YYNGEE. This CDR3 spans 15 amino acids. V lost 6 bases, J lost 4 bases, and 10 bases stayed unmatched. The variable domain in full, completed from reference TRBV9 and TRBJ2-3, reads DSGVTQTPKHLITATGQRVTLRCSPRSGDLSVYWYQQSLDQGLQFLIQYYNGEERAKGNILERFSAQQFPDLHSELNLSSLELGDSALYFCASNPSGSGADTQYFGPGTRLTVL.

The V gene is TRBV11-2, the J gene TRBJ1-2, with D uncertain. CDR3 length equals 14 residues. The V end was cut by 0 bases, the J end by 5 bases, with 10 bases between. Germline V CDR1 and CDR2: SGHAT, FQNNGV. CDR3 nucleotides: TGTGCCAGCAGCTTAGAGCCGGGGAAATATGGCTACACCTTC. It is translated as CASSLEPGKYGYTF.

The rearrangement uses TRBV19 and TRBJ1-2; D possibly corresponds to TRBD1 (6 bases). V lost 5 bases and J lost 8, with 9 bases in between. The CDR3 loop spans 11 amino acids. CDR1 and CDR2 from the germline V gene are LNHDA and SQIVND (reference sequence). The CDR3 reads CASSEGDGYTF. The CDR3 nucleotides read TGTGCCAGTAGTGAGGGGGACGGCTACACCTTC.

This clone appeared a few times. The DNA for the CDR3 is TGTGCCTGGAGTCCGCAGGAAAATGAGCAGTTCTTC. Translated, it gives CAWSPQENEQFF. The V gene is TRBV30, the J gene TRBJ2-1; no clear D gene. Trimming pared 2 bases from V and 7 bases from J, leaving 9 bases between. This CDR3 is 12 amino acids long. The germline gives CDR1 GTSNPN, CDR2 SVGIG (reference sequence).

The chain carries TRBV5-6 and TRBJ2-7, with a tentative D call TRBD2 (6 bases). The CDR3 is 13 amino acids. In germline, CDR1 is SGHDT, CDR2 YYEEEE. V shed 4 bases and J shed 2 bases, with 10 bases lying between them. Written as DNA, the CDR3 is TGTGCCAGCAGCCGGACTACGACCTACGAGCAGTACTTC. Protein: CASSRTTTYEQYF.

V is TRBV6-5 and J is TRBJ1-2, with TRBD1 matching 11 bases. The CDR3 covers 14 residues. The J segment lost 6 bases and the V segment lost 5 bases, leaving 5 bases of the junction unmatched. CDR1 and CDR2 (germline): MNHEY, SVGAGI. The CDR3, as DNA: TGTGCCAGCAGTCCCGGGACAGGGGGGGATGGCTACACCTTC. This translates into CASSPGTGGDGYTF.

The genes are TRBV9 and TRBJ2-2; D uncertain. CDR3 length equals 14 residues. From germline, CDR1 is SGDLS and CDR2 YYNGEE. Trimming removed 3 bases from V and 6 bases from J, with 12 bases in between. CDR3 DNA: TGTGCCAGCAGCGCCGTGGGCAGCCCCGGGGAGCTGTTTTTT. It codes for CASSAVGSPGELFF. Complete variable domain (other parts from reference TRBV9 and TRBJ2-2): DSGVTQTPKHLITATGQRVTLRCSPRSGDLSVYWYQQSLDQGLQFLIQYYNGEERAKGNILERFSAQQFPDLHSELNLSSLELGDSALYFCASSAVGSPGELFFGEGSRLTVL.